These 21 T cell receptor beta chains came from one sample sequenced in a study of T cell changes during pregnancy in multiple sclerosis. Sequencing was performed with immunoSEQ multiplex PCR; in TCRdb, only in-frame clones are kept and a portion is missing. The sample carries approximately 62,000 clones, 93% recorded once. The material was CD8+ T cells from peripheral blood mononuclear cells, obtained in the second trimester of pregnancy. These receptors were collected from a female donor with multiple sclerosis, enrolled in a pregnancy study.

The chain joins TRBV27 to TRBJ1-5; D is ambiguous. The CDR3 has 14 amino acids. Per the germline V gene, CDR1 is MNHEY and CDR2 is SMNVEV (reference sequence). Trimming left V 5 bases short and J 0 bases short, with 8 bases between. The CDR3 here is CASSPSSSNQPQHF. In DNA form, the CDR3 reads TGTGCCAGCAGTCCAAGTAGTAGCAATCAGCCCCAGCATTTT.

CDR3 residues: CASSYGRGAQPQHF. DNA for the CDR3: TGTGCCAGCAGTTACGGCCGGGGAGCTCAGCCCCAGCATTTT. The chain has TRBV6-5 and TRBJ1-5; no clear D. This CDR3 region has 14 residues. V shed 2 bases and J shed 6 bases, with 11 bases lying between them. Germline CDR1 MNHEY, CDR2 SVGAGI.

This clone appeared once. This chain links TRBV30 with TRBJ2-7; D is unclear. CDR1 is GTSNPN and CDR2 is SVGIG in the germline V gene (reference sequence). V lost 4 bases to trimming and J lost 2 bases, with 9 bases between them. The CDR3 length is 12 residues. CDR3 sequence reads: CAWMGSAYEQYF. Written as DNA, the CDR3 is TGTGCCTGGATGGGCTCAGCCTACGAGCAGTACTTC.

The chain couples TRBV19 to TRBJ2-7; no reliable D call. The CDR3 has 12 residues. V lost 8 bases to trimming and J lost 5 bases, with 13 bases between them. Germline CDR1 reads LNHDA; CDR2 reads SQIVND (reference sequence). CDR3 in amino acids: CASSASADEQYF. The CDR3 DNA follows: TGTGCCAGTTCCGCTTCCGCGGACGAGCAGTACTTC.

The chain is built from TRBV7-3 and TRBJ2-3, with TRBD1 identical over 7 bases. Germline-derived CDR1 and CDR2 are SGHTA and FQGTGA. The J segment lost 0 bases and the V segment lost 0 bases, leaving 9 bases of the junction unmatched. This CDR3 is 18 amino acids long. The CDR3 region is CASSLTGTYRGSTDTQYF. CDR3 nucleotide sequence: TGTGCCAGCAGCTTAACGGGAACATACAGGGGAAGCACAGATACGCAGTATTTT.

This chain joins TRBV15 and TRBJ2-5; 7 nucleotides agree with TRBD1. CDR1 is LNHNV, CDR2 YYDKDF, per germline (reference sequence). J was trimmed by 5 bases and V by 5 bases; bases with no gene match: 14. The CDR3 loop spans 16 amino acids. CDR3 region: CATSFATGSGQETQYF. The CDR3 coding sequence is TGTGCCACCAGCTTTGCGACAGGGAGCGGTCAGGAGACCCAGTACTTC.

J is TRBJ2-1 and V is TRBV9; 7 bases are a match to TRBD2. Germline V CDR1 and CDR2: SGDLS, YYNGEE. The V segment lost 5 bases and the J segment 4 bases; nucleotides outside the gene matches: 6. The CDR3 sequence is 14 residues long. CDR3 in DNA: TGTGCCAGCAGAGGTAGCGGGCTATACAATGAGCAGTTCTTC. This sequence encodes CASRGSGLYNEQFF.

This chain links TRBV11-2 with TRBJ2-1; a possible D gene is TRBD2 (5 bases). The CDR3 has 15 amino acids. Germline loops: CDR1 SGHAT, CDR2 FQNNGV. Trimming pared 1 base from V and 2 bases from J, leaving 9 bases between. The CDR3 nucleotides are TGTGCCAGCAGCTTAGGGCGGGCCACCTACAATGAGCAGTTCTTC. Translating gives CASSLGRATYNEQFF.

The V and J genes are TRBV7-9 and TRBJ2-7; 10 bases line up with TRBD2. CDR1 is SEHNR, CDR2 FQNEAQ, per germline (reference sequence). The CDR3 sequence is 16 residues long. Trimming cost V 5 bases and J 1 base; bases outside gene matches: 8. The CDR3 spells CASSVPLAGESYEQYF. The DNA for the CDR3 is TGTGCCAGCAGCGTACCTCTAGCGGGGGAGTCCTACGAGCAGTACTTC.

This chain joins TRBV7-3 and TRBJ2-3, with D perhaps matching TRBD2 (6 bases). CDR3 length equals 14 residues. The germline V gene encodes CDR1 SGHTA and CDR2 FQGTGA. V was pared by 5 bases and J by 4 bases, with 13 bases between. The CDR3 spells CASSPNPGADTQYF. The CDR3 nucleotides read TGTGCCAGCAGCCCCAATCCGGGGGCAGATACGCAGTATTTT.

The chain combines TRBV6-5 with TRBJ2-3; no clear D. CDR3 length equals 14 residues. V was pared by 7 bases and J by 0 bases, with 11 bases between. CDR1 is MNHEY, CDR2 SVGAGI, per germline. Here the CDR3 reads CASMGLWSTDTQYF. CDR3 coding DNA: TGTGCCAGCATGGGCCTATGGAGCACAGATACGCAGTATTTT.

The chain uses TRBV10-3 and TRBJ2-7; 8 nucleotides line up with TRBD1. The CDR3 runs to 12 residues. The V and J ends lost 11 bases and 1 base, in that order; junction bases with no gene match: 4. Germline V CDR1 and CDR2: ENHRY, SYGVKD. The CDR3 is CASRTGSYEQYF. Here the CDR3 DNA reads TGTGCCTCTCGGACAGGGTCCTACGAGCAGTACTTC.

The chain is built from TRBV9 and TRBJ2-5; TRBD2 aligns across 9 bases. This CDR3 contains 16 residues. The germline V gene encodes CDR1 SGDLS and CDR2 YYNGEE. Trimming cost V 0 bases and J 2 bases; bases outside gene matches: 5. The CDR3 sequence: CASSVESGGTQETQYF. CDR3 coding DNA: TGTGCCAGCAGCGTAGAGAGCGGGGGGACGCAAGAGACCCAGTACTTC.

The V gene is TRBV2, the J gene TRBJ2-1, with 7 bases fitting TRBD1. This CDR3 contains 13 residues. J gave up 4 bases and V 8 bases, and 5 bases lay outside the gene matches. CDR1 SNHLY and CDR2 FYNNEI come from the germline V gene. The DNA of the CDR3 is TGTGCCAGCCAGGACAGGACTTACAATGAGCAGTTCTTC. Protein: CASQDRTYNEQFF.

This rearrangement joins TRBV5-1 to TRBJ2-7; TRBD2 matches at 11 bases. CDR1 is SGHRS, CDR2 YFSETQ, per germline. After removal of 4 bases from V and 7 bases from J, the junction contained 10 bases not matched to a gene. The CDR3 length is 15 residues. CDR3 protein: CASSPGASGRYEQYF. The CDR3 region has the DNA TGCGCCAGCAGCCCCGGGGCTAGCGGGAGGTATGAGCAGTACTTC. The whole variable domain, filled in from reference TRBV5-1 and TRBJ2-7, reads KAGVTQTPRYLIKTRGQQVTLSCSPISGHRSVSWYQQTPGQGLQFLFEYFSETQRNKGNFPGRFSGRQFSNSRSEMNVSTLELGDSALYLCASSPGASGRYEQYFGPGTRLTVT.

The table lists this clone with a count of one. The rearrangement joins TRBV4-3 to TRBJ2-1, with D possibly being TRBD2 (5 bases). Per germline, CDR1 LGHNA and CDR2 YSLEER. There are 15 residues in the CDR3. The ends were cut back, 0 bases at V and 4 bases at J, with 10 bases in the middle. CDR3 DNA: TGCGCCAGCAGCCAAGAACTAGTTAAGTACAATGAGCAGTTCTTC. Encoded protein: CASSQELVKYNEQFF.

The count of this clone is one. The CDR3 DNA reads TGTGCCAGCAGCTTATTCGGGAGCGGCAACGAGCAGTACTTC. This translates into CASSLFGSGNEQYF. The genes are TRBV7-2 and TRBJ2-7, with a possible D match to TRBD2 (6 bases). This CDR3 is built from 14 residues. V lost 2 bases and J lost 5, with 13 bases in between. Germline CDR1 reads SGHTA; CDR2 reads FQGNSA.

The genes are TRBV29-1 and TRBJ1-2, with 10 bases lining up with TRBD1. The length of the CDR3 is 14 residues. The trim removed 6 bases at V and 8 bases at J, leaving 12 bases unmatched. The germline gives CDR1 SQVTM, CDR2 ANQGSEA. This CDR3 reads CSVQTSRDRGGYTF. CDR3 nucleotides: TGCAGCGTACAAACCTCCCGGGACAGGGGAGGCTACACCTTC.

This sequence joins TRBV7-8 and TRBJ1-5; the D is unclear. Per germline, CDR1 SGHVS and CDR2 FQNEAQ. Between the trimmed V and J ends, which lost 7 bases and 1 base, there was a span of 11 bases. CDR3 size: 14 residues. Here the CDR3 DNA reads TGTGCCAGCACCCGCGGAGAAAGCAATCAGCCCCAGCATTTT. It yields the protein CASTRGESNQPQHF.

The genes are TRBV19 and TRBJ2-1, with D perhaps matching TRBD2 (6 bases). The CDR3 totals 15 residues. The V gene's germline CDR1 is LNHDA and CDR2 SQIVND (reference sequence). V lost 1 base and J lost 4, with 11 bases in between. The CDR3 region is CASSIVSGTYNEQFF. In DNA, the CDR3 is TGTGCCAGTAGTATAGTTAGCGGAACATACAATGAGCAGTTCTTC.

This clone is a singleton in its sample. The chain employs TRBV27 and TRBJ2-3; TRBD2 matches at 12 bases. In germline, CDR1 is MNHEY, CDR2 SMNVEV (reference sequence). The CDR3 sequence is 19 residues long. V dropped 7 bases and J dropped 1; count of bases not matched to a gene: 15. The CDR3 nucleotides read TGTGCCAGCACCTTCCTCGGACTAGCGGGACCCTCCGGCACAGATACGCAGTATTTT. Protein product: CASTFLGLAGPSGTDTQYF.